This T cell receptor (beta chain) was retrieved from a study of T cell responses to AZD1222 COVID-19 vaccine. Study results and caveats: Clonal diversity was possibly underestimated, and the donors were mostly white British, with more females. The breadth and depth of Spike-specific TCRs increased once two AZD1222 doses had been given.

On this clone itself: Its antigen is currently unknown.

Per germline, CDR1 MNHEY and CDR2 SVGEGT. The CDR3 totals 16 residues. V gave up 4 bases and J gave up 10 bases; unmatched junction bases: 11. Assay used: immunoSEQ multiplex PCR; TCRdb lists only in-frame clones, some missing. Among 120,000 or so clones listed, about 85% were seen once. The sample here was peripheral blood, taken on day 0 of AZD1222 vaccination. The origin of this receptor is an adult in good health. The chain links TRBV6-2 or TRBV6-3 to TRBJ1-4; TRBD1 agrees at 11 bases. CDR3 sequence reads: CASSSGQGARFGKLFF. Here the CDR3 DNA reads TGTGCCAGCAGTTCCGGACAGGGGGCGCGTTTTGGAAAACTGTTTTTT.